The T cell receptor (beta chain) under discussion was sequenced for a study of T cell changes during pregnancy in multiple sclerosis. Trimming removed 4 bases from V and 8 bases from J, with 12 bases in between. The germline V gene encodes CDR1 SGDLS and CDR2 YYNGEE. CDR3 length: 13 residues. Some clones are missing from TCRdb's copy, which holds only in-frame ones; the method was immunoSEQ multiplex PCR. This table has about 68,000 clones, 91% appearing once. This sample comprised peripheral blood, obtained in the second trimester of pregnancy. The origin of this receptor is a female donor with multiple sclerosis, enrolled in a pregnancy study. V gene TRBV9 combines with J gene TRBJ2-2, with D perhaps TRBD2 (5 bases). The CDR3 DNA is TGTGCCAGCAGCCCCTGGGAGAGGGGGGAGCTGTTTTTT. This codes for CASSPWERGELFF.